The sequence of this T cell receptor (beta chain) was determined in a study of beta chain features in type 1 diabetes. The wider study: Age and gender were similar between patients and healthy donors, as were cell yields.

A single heparinised blood sample, averaging around 120 mL, was obtained per donor. J was trimmed by 9 bases and V by 2 bases; bases with no gene match: 7. The length of the CDR3 is 15 residues. Germline V CDR1 and CDR2: LNHDA, SQIVND (reference sequence). This clone was seen a few times. Its specificity is not known. Reverse transcription of all isolated RNA meant that expressed TCRB transcripts were sequenced. Produced via immunoSEQ multiplex PCR; TCRdb's table is partial and in-frame only. The sample includes roughly 230,000 clones, around 10% of them seen just once. General study points: Sampled from patients, naive, central memory and Treg TCRB repertoires appeared more similar than those sampled from healthy donors.

The chain uses TRBV19 and TRBJ2-1; TRBD2 agrees at 10 bases. The clonotype comes from a woman between 18 and 29 years old in good health. Specimen: naive CD4+ T cells from blood. CDR3 amino acids: CASSILAGVIGEQFF. The CDR3, as DNA: TGTGCCAGTAGTATACTAGCGGGAGTTATTGGTGAGCAGTTCTTC.